Below, one T cell receptor (beta chain) is given with its context. There is no known antigen for this receptor. Base qualities are not at hand, and no much larger clone is one base apart. The sample comes from a study of T cell responses to AZD1222 COVID-19 vaccine (dated by TCRdb to about 2021). For the study in its entirety: A total of about 240 trial participants underwent TCR sequencing, of whom 200 to 220 received two doses of AZD1222 and around 26 received two doses of the MenACWY control vaccine. Trial participants were enrolled by age into subgroups of 18-55, 56-69 and 70-plus years, and approximately 150, 30 and 60 TCR-sequenced participants, respectively, were included in these subgroups.

The investigation overall reported the following: Conclusions about previously exposed vaccinees are limited, since just a handful of AZD1222 recipients were seropositive for SARS-CoV-2 at baseline. Epitopes outside the regions mutated in the B.1.351 and B.1.1.7 variants were reportedly recognized by nearly half of the unique spike-specific TCRs. The 56-69-year group was small, and its depth increase did not reach significance, likely because of low power. CD4 TCRs associated with the vaccine covered the entire spike protein, and the dominant responses were in regions 160-218 and 743-854. Most participants were white British and females outnumbered males, and the authors suggested that clonal diversity may have been underestimated. No day 14 peak-response samples were available, so repertoires were characterized only after the peak T cell response. Spike-specific TCR breadth and depth rose significantly after two AZD1222 doses compared with day 0 and with MenACWY recipients.

Trimming takes 2 bases off V and 11 bases off J; junction bases not matched to a gene: 12. There are 14 amino acids in the CDR3, from cysteine to phenylalanine inclusive. Only the CDR3 DNA is retained, 42 bases long and in frame from the first base. According to the germline V gene (reference sequence), CDR1 reads GTSNPN and CDR2 reads SVGIG. The label giving this sample's time point can be read as: about 28 days (+/-7) after the second vaccine dose. AZD1222 recipients with second doses at about 4 weeks or about 12 weeks were pooled, because spike-specific TCR depth and breadth did not differ between schedules. Vaccinee samples came from UK trials COV001 and COV002, including a single-blind randomized controlled phase 2/3 trial of AZD1222 (ChAdOx1 nCoV-19) in healthy adults. Trial participant PBMC samples were collected at day 0 and day 28 after the second dose for TCRbeta chain sequencing. The CDR3 regions of human TCRbeta chains were subjected to immunosequencing. The authors' analysis ran thus. Repertoire TCRs were matched against a reference library of SARS-CoV-2-specific TCRs generated with the MIRA antigen-specificity platform. Breadth was defined as the fraction of unique TCRs that were SARS-CoV-2-associated, and depth was defined as the fraction of total T cells that were SARS-CoV-2-associated. Using the MIRA data, each spike-specific TCR was mapped to the spike region that the TCR reacts to and placed in a CD4 or CD8 class. Log10-transformed breadth and depth values were compared by one-way ANOVA with Sidak's multiple comparisons tests. Sourced from immuneACCESS, this table was stored by TCRdb with only in-frame sequences that have V and J called. A share of the clones is absent; for the studies checked, an unresolved V gene accounts for under half, and the remainder has no known explanation. V and J calls and clone size are copied from that table; D and trimming were computed from the DNA. The sample table contains 90,000 to 120,000 clones; only one count was recorded for around nine tenths of them. About 5% of the sample rests with the top ten.

The sequenced sample was peripheral blood, obtained 28 days after the second AZD1222 dose. Recombination connected TRBV30 to TRBJ1-1, with 9 junctional bases fitting TRBD1. The clonotype originates from an adult who received the AZD1222 COVID-19 vaccine. The nucleotides are TGTGCCTGGAGTCACTTACACGGGACAGGGAATGCTTTCTTT. It encodes CAWSHLHGTGNAFF.